Below are 23 T cell receptor beta chains sequenced from a single sample in a study of T cells after yellow fever vaccination. Via MiXCR, TCRdb re-called the 5' RACE reads, giving one row per CDR3 protein. The sample lists about 85,000 distinct CDR3 sequences, about 14% occurring once. The sequencing used CD8+ T cells not binding an NS4B(214-222) dextramer, sorted from PBMCs, collected roughly 23 days after the first yellow fever vaccination. The receptors derive from a man younger than 35 who received the YFV17D yellow fever vaccine.

This chain links TRBV5-1 with TRBJ2-7, with D hard to call. Deletions cut 0 bases from V and 1 base from J, with 11 bases between. CDR3 length equals 15 residues. Germline V CDR1 and CDR2: SGHRS, YFSETQ. CDR3 region: CASSLELDGSYEQYF. The DNA of the CDR3 is TGCGCCAGCAGCTTGGAGCTGGACGGATCCTACGAGCAGTACTTC.

There are a few counts of this clonotype. The rearrangement joins TRBV9 to TRBJ2-1; TRBD2 might be the D (6 bases). The germline CDR1 and CDR2 sequences are SGDLS and YYNGEE. V lost 3 bases and J 2 bases, leaving 15 bases between the germline ends. The CDR3 has 16 amino acids. CDR3 nucleotide sequence: TGTGCCAGCAGCGATCGGGACTTTCCCCCCTACAATGAGCAGTTCTTC. Its translation: CASSDRDFPPYNEQFF.

The V and J genes are TRBV6-6 and TRBJ2-1; D is perhaps TRBD2 (6 bases). The CDR3 is 13 amino acids. Germline CDR1 reads MNHNY; CDR2 reads SVGAGI (reference sequence). The V end lost 2 bases, the J end lost 9 bases, and 11 bases lay between the germline ends. CDR3 sequence (DNA): TGTGCCAGCAGTTACGTGGAGGGCGGTGAGCAGTTCTTC. The encoded protein is CASSYVEGGEQFF.

The V gene is TRBV4-2, the J gene TRBJ2-7; D is unclear. The V and J ends lost 3 bases and 2 bases respectively, with 14 bases between them. From germline, CDR1 is LGHNA and CDR2 YNFKEQ. The CDR3 consists of 15 residues. CDR3 nucleotides: TGTGCCAGCAGCCAGGACCCGGACGGAACCTACGAGCAGTACTTC. Amino acids: CASSQDPDGTYEQYF.

This clonotype has more than one count but fewer than ten. The rearrangement links TRBV24-1 to TRBJ2-1, with 8 bases lining up with TRBD1. Germline CDR1 and CDR2: KGHDR and SFDVKD. This CDR3 comprises 16 residues. The trim removed 4 bases at V and 4 bases at J, leaving 8 bases unmatched. This CDR3 is CATSEPDDRGYNEQFF. Written as DNA, the CDR3 is TGTGCCACCAGTGAGCCAGATGACAGGGGATACAATGAGCAGTTCTTC.

Ten or more counts support this clonotype. The chain links TRBV7-3 to TRBJ2-2; 10 bases align to TRBD1. Germline CDR1 is SGHTA and CDR2 is FQGTGA. The CDR3 runs to 17 residues. Trimming cost V 2 bases and J 6 bases; bases outside gene matches: 9. The CDR3 sequence: CASSLGPGQGKPGELFF. The CDR3 DNA reads as TGTGCCAGCAGCTTAGGTCCGGGACAGGGGAAGCCCGGGGAGCTGTTTTTT.

This clonotype was observed a handful of times. The CDR3 protein is CSAKPAGTQYF. CDR3 nucleotides: TGCAGTGCTAAGCCTGCTGGGACGCAGTATTTT. This sequence joins TRBV20-1 and TRBJ2-3; D unclear. The CDR3 loop spans 11 amino acids. Germline V lookup: CDR1 DFQATT, CDR2 SNEGSKA (reference sequence). Trimming took 4 bases from V and 9 from J, leaving 11 bases between them.

This clonotype has more than one count but fewer than ten. The chain joins TRBV4-1 to TRBJ1-2, with 7 bases lining up with TRBD1. After removal of 3 bases from V and 3 bases from J, the junction contained 16 bases not matched to a gene. CDR3 length equals 18 residues. Germline loops: CDR1 MGHRA, CDR2 YSYEKL. CDR3 loop: CASSQAPVTGTLDYGYTF. The CDR3 DNA sequence: TGCGCCAGCAGCCAGGCCCCCGTGACAGGGACCCTTGACTATGGCTACACCTTC.

This chain connects TRBV11-2 to TRBJ2-5, with D tentatively TRBD2 (5 bases). Trimming pared 5 bases from V and 5 bases from J, leaving 6 bases between. Per germline, CDR1 SGHAT and CDR2 FQNNGV. This CDR3 has 11 residues. CDR3 residues: CASSGGETQYF. CDR3 coding DNA: TGTGCCAGCAGCGGCGGGGAGACCCAGTACTTC.

This clonotype appeared a few times. The V gene is TRBV6-5, the J gene TRBJ2-1, with D possibly matching TRBD2 (6 bases). This CDR3 has 14 residues. Germline loops: CDR1 MNHEY, CDR2 SVGAGI. Trimming shortened V by 3 bases and J by 6 bases, and 12 bases separated the two germline ends. CDR3 residues: CASSYSGLGNEQFF. CDR3 in DNA: TGTGCCAGCAGTTATAGCGGCTTGGGCAATGAGCAGTTCTTC.

V is TRBV21-1 and J is TRBJ2-7; the D call of TRBD2 is as the table states it, not checked on the DNA. TRBV21-1 is deemed a pseudogene. The CDR3 spans 14 residues. CDR3 protein: CASRSLKPPVEQYF. The CDR3 nucleotides read TGTGCCAGCAGATCGCTAAAGCCTCCCGTGGAGCAGTACTTC.

Many counts were recorded for this clonotype. The chain employs TRBV5-6 and TRBJ2-7; 8 bases agree with TRBD2. This CDR3 comprises 13 residues. The germline V gene encodes CDR1 SGHDT and CDR2 YYEEEE. The ends lost 4 bases at V and 0 bases at J; junction bases unmatched: 0. CDR3: CASSTSGSYEQYF. The CDR3 nucleotides read TGTGCCAGCAGCACTAGCGGCTCCTACGAGCAGTACTTC.

The CDR3 DNA sequence: TGCGCCAGCAGCCAAGAAGGATGGGGCGGGGGCAATCAGCCCCAGCATTTT. Protein: CASSQEGWGGGNQPQHF. The V and J genes are TRBV4-1 and TRBJ1-5, with D tentatively TRBD1 (5 bases). The V gene's germline CDR1 is MGHRA and CDR2 YSYEKL. Trimming left V 0 bases short and J 2 bases short, with 14 bases between. CDR3 length equals 17 residues.

The chain links TRBV10-3 to TRBJ1-1; D perhaps matches TRBD1 (6 bases). CDR3 length: 16 residues. CDR1 and CDR2 from the germline V gene are ENHRY and SYGVKD. V dropped 2 bases and J dropped 1 base, with 14 bases sitting between them. In DNA form, the CDR3 reads TGTGCCATCAGTGAGACCCGGACAGTTTGGAACACTGAAGCTTTCTTT. Its translation: CAISETRTVWNTEAFF.

The V gene is TRBV6-1, the J gene TRBJ2-7; the D call may be TRBD1 or TRBD2 (5 bases each). This CDR3 contains 16 residues. Trimming removed 6 bases at V and 3 bases at J, with 21 bases between. Germline V gene data show CDR1 as MNHNS and CDR2 as SASEGT. CDR3 in amino acids: CASRFHSGRGFYEQYF. In DNA, the CDR3 is TGTGCCAGCAGGTTTCATTCGGGACGGGGATTCTACGAGCAGTACTTC.

This clonotype was observed a handful of times. The chain employs TRBV7-9 and TRBJ2-4; TRBD1 matches at 9 bases. The CDR3 consists of 16 residues. Germline V gene data show CDR1 as SEHNR and CDR2 as FQNEAQ (reference sequence). J was trimmed by 4 bases and V by 5 bases; bases with no gene match: 9. The CDR3 DNA reads TGTGCCAGCAGCCCAAGGGGTGGGACAGGGAAAAACATTCAGTACTTC. Amino acid sequence: CASSPRGGTGKNIQYF.

This clonotype was counted only a few times. The chain links TRBV6-1 to TRBJ1-5; D unresolved. Trimming took 7 bases from V and 5 from J, leaving 21 bases between them. This CDR3 is 16 amino acids long. Germline V gene data show CDR1 as MNHNS and CDR2 as SASEGT. CDR3 amino acids: CASTHGTQTLDQPQHF. CDR3 DNA: TGTGCCAGCACCCATGGAACGCAAACCTTAGATCAGCCCCAGCATTTT.

A note on this clonotype: One base away lies a much larger clone, so this may be a sequencing read error. The chain has TRBV5-4 and TRBJ1-1; no firm D call. The CDR3 spans 11 residues. CDR1 and CDR2 from the germline V gene are SGHNT and YYREEE (reference sequence). V lost 2 bases and J 7 bases, leaving 6 bases between the germline ends. In DNA, the CDR3 is TGTGCCAGCAGCTTTTTACGTGAAGCTTTCTTT. Its protein product is CASSFLREAFF. The full variable domain, with the rest looked up from reference TRBV5-4 and TRBJ1-1, is ETGVTQSPTHLIKTRGQQVTLRCSSQSGHNTVSWYQQALGQGPQFIFQYYREEENGRGNFPPRFSGLQFPNYSSELNVNALELDDSALYLCASSFLREAFFGQGTRLTVV.

V is TRBV3-1 and J is TRBJ1-1; TRBD1 agrees at 8 bases. The V gene's germline CDR1 is LGHDT and CDR2 YNNKEL (reference sequence). The V segment lost 7 bases and the J segment 4 bases; nucleotides outside the gene matches: 8. This CDR3 is 14 amino acids long. CDR3 nucleotides: TGTGCCAGCACCTCGGACAGGGCGGGCACTGAAGCTTTCTTT. Its translation is CASTSDRAGTEAFF.

The V call is TRBV19, the J call TRBJ2-3; D gene unclear. CDR1 and CDR2 from the germline V gene are LNHDA and SQIVND (reference sequence). The V and J ends lost 5 bases and 0 bases respectively, with 15 bases between them. The length of the CDR3 is 16 residues. The CDR3 protein is CASSYLWTESTDTQYF. The CDR3, as DNA: TGTGCCAGTAGTTACCTCTGGACGGAGAGCACAGATACGCAGTATTTT.

V gene TRBV7-9 combines with J gene TRBJ1-2; D uncertain. Germline CDR1 is SEHNR and CDR2 is FQNEAQ (reference sequence). There are 13 residues in the CDR3. V dropped 3 bases and J dropped 4 bases, with 9 bases sitting between them. In DNA, the CDR3 is TGTGCCAGCAGCTTCCCCATCAGCTATGGCTACACCTTC. This translates into CASSFPISYGYTF.

This clonotype was seen a few times. The J gene is TRBJ2-2, the V gene TRBV27; D may be TRBD1 or TRBD2 (6 bases each). V shed 5 bases and J shed 2 bases, with 9 bases lying between them. This CDR3 comprises 14 residues. CDR1 and CDR2 (germline): MNHEY, SMNVEV (reference sequence). In DNA, the CDR3 is TGTGCCAGCAGTCACGGGGGCAACACCGGGGAGCTGTTTTTT. Protein sequence: CASSHGGNTGELFF.

The sample holds a few counts of this clonotype. The chain combines TRBV27 with TRBJ1-5, with 12 nucleotides matching TRBD1. V trimming: 4 bases; J trimming: 7 bases; junction bases outside the gene matches: 8. The germline V gene has CDR1 MNHEY and CDR2 SMNVEV (reference sequence). This CDR3 is 16 amino acids long. CDR3 sequence (DNA): TGTGCCAGCAGTTCAGCCGGGACAGGGGGCAGACAGCCCCAGCATTTT. Protein sequence: CASSSAGTGGRQPQHF.